This T cell receptor (beta chain) was sequenced during a study of cytomegalovirus exposure and HLA in healthy donors. This CDR3 is 14 amino acids long. Germline assignment: CDR1 LNHDA and CDR2 SQIVND (reference sequence). Losses at the gene ends were 5 bases for V and 7 bases for J; bases not matched to a gene: 7. 60 Vbeta and 13 Jbeta primers were used in PCR. The table came from immunoSEQ multiplex PCR; TCRdb's copy has only in-frame clones and leaves some out. Counted here are some 100,000 clones, around 80% occurring once; the ten biggest clones make up more than 0.95%. The gene calls are TRBV19 and TRBJ2-1; the match to TRBD2 covers 8 bases. The source material was PBMCs. The receptor comes from a woman aged 18-29 years in good health and CMV-seronegative. The CDR3 region has the DNA TGTGCCAGTAGTTTGCGGGGGGCGCAGAATGAGCAGTTCTTC. This sequence encodes CASSLRGAQNEQFF.